These 21 T cell receptor beta chains were all obtained from the same sample, sequenced in a study of T cells in Graves' hyperthyroidism and ophthalmopathy. Using RNA transcripts as the source, TCR beta CDR3 regions were amplified. The study used the HTBI primer set for a first-round RT-PCR of the TCR CDR3. TCRdb analysed the multiplex PCR reads with MiXCR anew, one entry per CDR3 protein. The sample gives 730,000 or so distinct CDR3 sequences, roughly a sixth of which show up once; around 17% is in the top ten. Sequencing was done on a sample of blood. These receptors were taken from a woman aged 50 to 60 with Graves' hyperthyroidism that later progressed to Graves' ophthalmopathy.

This clonotype was counted ten times or more. The chain carries TRBV7-2 and TRBJ2-5, with 12 bases aligning to TRBD2. Germline V CDR1 and CDR2: SGHTA, FQGNSA. This CDR3 spans 17 amino acids. With 5 bases clipped from V and 0 bases from J, the junction kept 7 bases outside the gene matches. The CDR3 DNA reads as TGTGCCAGCAGCCTTGGGACTAGCGGGTTTTACCAAGAGACCCAGTACTTC. It specifies CASSLGTSGFYQETQYF.

J is TRBJ1-2 and V is TRBV19, with D possibly matching TRBD1 (5 bases). The ends were cut back, 3 bases at V and 8 bases at J, with 10 bases in the middle. The CDR3 has 12 residues. Germline V lookup: CDR1 LNHDA, CDR2 SQIVND (reference sequence). CDR3 bases: TGTGCCAGTAGTATCTTAGGGGACGGCTACACCTTC. As protein: CASSILGDGYTF.

This clonotype was counted ten times or more. The chain uses TRBV12-3 or TRBV12-4 and TRBJ2-5; the D gene is possibly TRBD1 (5 bases). The CDR3 totals 13 residues. The V and J ends lost 3 bases and 4 bases respectively, with 9 bases between them. Written as DNA, the CDR3 is TGTGCCAGCAGTTTCAGGCAGGGAGAGACCCAGTACTTC. This gives the protein CASSFRQGETQYF.

Details on this clonotype: This is likely a read error, given that the CDR3 carries no conserved phenylalanine or tryptophan at its end. The V gene is TRBV6-5, the J gene TRBJ1-1; possibly TRBD1 for D (6 bases). The V and J ends lost 0 bases and 5 bases respectively, with 13 bases between them. There are 15 residues in the CDR3. CDR1 is MNHEY and CDR2 is SVGAGI in the germline V gene. The CDR3 spells CASSYSIGGGTEAFL. CDR3 DNA: TGTGCCAGCAGTTACTCGATAGGGGGGGGGACTGAAGCTTTCCTT.

Notes on this clonotype: A much larger clone is a single base away; this may be a read error. V gene TRBV2 combines with J gene TRBJ1-5, with D possibly being TRBD1 (5 bases). Trimming took off 1 base at V and 6 bases at J, with 16 bases between the two ends. CDR1 and CDR2 from the germline V gene are SNHLY and FYNNEI. The CDR3 spans 16 residues. The CDR3 loop is CASSEGRESSVQPQHF. For the CDR3, the DNA is TGTGCCAGCAGTGAAGGCAGGGAGTCTAGCGTTCAGCCCCAGCATTTT.

The chain combines TRBV19 with TRBJ2-5; possibly TRBD1 for D (6 bases). CDR1 is LNHDA, CDR2 SQIVND, per germline (reference sequence). The CDR3 sequence is 14 residues long. V was cut by 6 bases and J by 1 base, with 12 bases left in between. In DNA, the CDR3 is TGTGCCAGTAGGGCGACAGGCCGCCAAGAGACCCAGTACTTC. It encodes CASRATGRQETQYF.

This clonotype was counted many times. This sequence joins TRBV7-8 and TRBJ1-1; 11 nucleotides match TRBD1. Germline trimming cut 8 bases from V and 0 bases from J; bases unmatched to any gene: 5. There are 15 residues in the CDR3. Germline assignment: CDR1 SGHVS and CDR2 FQNEAQ. In nucleotides, the CDR3 is TGTGCCAGCGGGGGACAGGGGGGCCTGAACACTGAAGCTTTCTTT. Translation: CASGGQGGLNTEAFF.

There are a few counts of this clonotype. The chain is built from TRBV6-1 and TRBJ1-1; D ambiguous. Looked up from germline, CDR1 is MNHNS and CDR2 is SASEGT. This CDR3 contains 14 residues. V was pared by 2 bases and J by 4 bases, with 11 bases between. The CDR3 is CASSERSVITEAFF. CDR3 sequence (DNA): TGTGCCAGCAGTGAAAGGTCAGTAATCACTGAAGCTTTCTTT.

CDR3 residues: CASSFLGGGPRREQFF. Here the CDR3 DNA reads TGTGCCAGCAGCTTCCTAGGGGGGGGGCCGAGGAGGGAGCAGTTCTTC. J is TRBJ2-1 and V is TRBV5-4; D might be TRBD2 (7 bases). Germline CDR1 SGHNT, CDR2 YYREEE (reference sequence). Trimming removed 2 bases from V and 10 bases from J, with 22 bases in between. The CDR3 is 16 residues long. Filled out from reference TRBV5-4 and TRBJ2-1, the complete variable domain reads ETGVTQSPTHLIKTRGQQVTLRCSSQSGHNTVSWYQQALGQGPQFIFQYYREEENGRGNFPPRFSGLQFPNYSSELNVNALELDDSALYLCASSFLGGGPRREQFFGPGTRLTVL.

The chain links TRBV7-9 to TRBJ1-1; no definite D call. This CDR3 has 14 amino acids. CDR1 and CDR2 from the germline V gene are SEHNR and FQNEAQ (reference sequence). V lost 5 bases, J lost 0 bases, and 10 bases lay in between. Here the CDR3 reads CASSVQLMNTEAFF. The CDR3 DNA reads as TGTGCCAGCAGCGTACAACTTATGAACACTGAAGCTTTCTTT.

In nucleotides, the CDR3 is TGCGCCAGCGCATACAGGGGGCTAGAAGATACGCAGTATTTT. This codes for CASAYRGLEDTQYF. The chain uses TRBV5-1 and TRBJ2-3; 9 bases align to TRBD1. There are 14 residues in the CDR3. V lost 7 bases, J lost 5 bases, and 8 bases stayed unmatched. Germline CDR1 is SGHRS and CDR2 is YFSETQ.

The chain couples TRBV6-1 to TRBJ1-5; D ambiguous. The germline V and J ends were trimmed by 5 bases and 2 bases, with 13 bases remaining between them. Germline V lookup: CDR1 MNHNS, CDR2 SASEGT. The CDR3 consists of 15 residues. CDR3 in DNA: TGTGCCAGCAGTCCGGGGTATCGGGGCAATCAGCCCCAGCATTTT. Its protein is CASSPGYRGNQPQHF.

The CDR3: CASGSFRTETNTEAFF. The DNA for the CDR3 is TGTGCCAGCGGCTCTTTCAGGACGGAAACGAACACTGAAGCTTTCTTT. The chain is built from TRBV7-9 and TRBJ1-1; D gene unclear. This CDR3 contains 16 residues. Germline V gene sequence: CDR1 SEHNR, CDR2 FQNEAQ (reference sequence). V shed 8 bases and J shed 1 base, with 20 bases lying between them.

This clonotype was seen a handful of times. The V call is TRBV7-9, the J call TRBJ1-1, with D unclear. The CDR3 is made up of 13 amino acids. Per germline, CDR1 SEHNR and CDR2 FQNEAQ (reference sequence). V was trimmed by 5 bases and J by 4 bases, leaving 11 bases between them. The CDR3 loop is CASSREQSTEAFF. CDR3 bases: TGTGCCAGCAGCCGGGAACAGAGCACTGAAGCTTTCTTT.

This clonotype showed up many times. The chain joins TRBV7-9 to TRBJ2-3, with 9 bases fitting TRBD1. CDR1 is SEHNR and CDR2 is FQNEAQ in the germline V gene (reference sequence). Unmatched junction bases numbered 4, after V lost 7 bases and J lost 5 bases. The CDR3 length is 13 residues. CDR3 amino acids: CASIGQGKDTQYF. CDR3 sequence (DNA): TGTGCCAGCATCGGACAGGGGAAAGATACGCAGTATTTT. The full variable domain, with the rest looked up from reference TRBV7-9 and TRBJ2-3, is DTGVSQNPRHKITKRGQNVTFRCDPISEHNRLYWYRQTLGQGPEFLTYFQNEAQLEKSRLLSDRFSAERPKGSFSTLEIQRTEQGDSAMYLCASIGQGKDTQYFGPGTRLTVL.

This clonotype appeared many times. This chain joins TRBV4-2 and TRBJ1-6; D remains unclear. V was cut by 0 bases and J by 12 bases, with 9 bases left in between. The CDR3 covers 13 residues. Germline V CDR1 and CDR2: LGHNA, YNFKEQ. The CDR3 DNA reads TGTGCCAGCAGCCAAGAATATGCCGGACCCCTCCACTTT. This sequence encodes CASSQEYAGPLHF.

This clonotype was detected only a few times. This chain links TRBV5-4 with TRBJ2-2; 8 nucleotides line up with TRBD1. After removal of 4 bases from V and 4 bases from J, the junction contained 9 bases not matched to a gene. The CDR3 sequence is 16 residues long. Germline lookup yields CDR1 SGHNT and CDR2 YYREEE (reference sequence). The CDR3 coding sequence is TGTGCCAGCAGCCTAGGACAGGGTTTGGGCACCGGGGAGCTGTTTTTT. Translated: CASSLGQGLGTGELFF.

This clonotype was seen at least ten times. The chain has TRBV5-1 and TRBJ2-7; no clear D. The germline gives CDR1 SGHRS, CDR2 YFSETQ. This CDR3 is 16 amino acids long. V gave up 0 bases and J gave up 5 bases, with 18 bases separating them. The CDR3, as DNA: TGCGCCAGCAGCTTGGCTGGGTTGCCTACCCTGGACGAGCAGTACTTC. Translation gives CASSLAGLPTLDEQYF.

This clonotype was observed a single time. The chain uses TRBV2 and TRBJ2-3, with 13 bases lining up with TRBD2. Germline V gene data show CDR1 as SNHLY and CDR2 as FYNNEI. With 9 bases clipped from V and 4 bases from J, the junction kept 7 bases outside the gene matches. There are 15 residues in the CDR3. CDR3 protein: CASIRTSGGSDTQYF. CDR3 nucleotides: TGTGCCAGTATCCGGACTAGCGGGGGCTCAGATACGCAGTATTTT.

This chain's CDR3 is CASTRKGTSSGANVLTF. CDR3 DNA: TGTGCCAGCACCAGGAAGGGGACAAGCTCTGGGGCCAACGTCCTGACTTTC. This sequence joins TRBV5-6 and TRBJ2-6; tentative D call: TRBD1 (6 bases). Germline CDR1 and CDR2: SGHDT and YYEEEE. V lost 6 bases and J 0 bases, leaving 16 bases between the germline ends. CDR3 length equals 17 residues.

Of note for this clonotype: Given a much more abundant clone one base away, this may be a read error. The chain recombines TRBV30 with TRBJ1-6; weak D call: TRBD1 (5 bases). The CDR3 loop spans 13 amino acids. Trimming stripped 5 bases from V and 9 bases from J, with 14 bases between. Germline loops: CDR1 GTSNPN, CDR2 SVGIG (reference sequence). This CDR3 reads CAWHGIGGSPLHF. For the CDR3, the DNA is TGTGCCTGGCACGGCATTGGGGGTTCACCCCTCCACTTT.